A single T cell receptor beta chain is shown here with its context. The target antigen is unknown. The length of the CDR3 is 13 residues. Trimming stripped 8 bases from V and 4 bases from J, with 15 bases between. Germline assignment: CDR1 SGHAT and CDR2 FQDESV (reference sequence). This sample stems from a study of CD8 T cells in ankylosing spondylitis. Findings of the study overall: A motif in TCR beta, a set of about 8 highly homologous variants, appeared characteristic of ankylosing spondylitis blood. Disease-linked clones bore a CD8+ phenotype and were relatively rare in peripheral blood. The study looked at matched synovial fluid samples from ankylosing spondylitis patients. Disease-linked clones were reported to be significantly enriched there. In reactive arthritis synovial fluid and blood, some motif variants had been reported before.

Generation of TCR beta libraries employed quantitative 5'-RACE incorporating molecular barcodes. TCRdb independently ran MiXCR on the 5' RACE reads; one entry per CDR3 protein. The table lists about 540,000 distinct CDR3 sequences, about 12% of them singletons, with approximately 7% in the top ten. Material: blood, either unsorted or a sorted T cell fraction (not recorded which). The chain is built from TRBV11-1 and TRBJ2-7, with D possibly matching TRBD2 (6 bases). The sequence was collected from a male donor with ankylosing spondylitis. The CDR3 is CASGGTSKYEQYF. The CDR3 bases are TGTGCCAGCGGCGGGACTTCTAAGTACGAGCAGTACTTC.